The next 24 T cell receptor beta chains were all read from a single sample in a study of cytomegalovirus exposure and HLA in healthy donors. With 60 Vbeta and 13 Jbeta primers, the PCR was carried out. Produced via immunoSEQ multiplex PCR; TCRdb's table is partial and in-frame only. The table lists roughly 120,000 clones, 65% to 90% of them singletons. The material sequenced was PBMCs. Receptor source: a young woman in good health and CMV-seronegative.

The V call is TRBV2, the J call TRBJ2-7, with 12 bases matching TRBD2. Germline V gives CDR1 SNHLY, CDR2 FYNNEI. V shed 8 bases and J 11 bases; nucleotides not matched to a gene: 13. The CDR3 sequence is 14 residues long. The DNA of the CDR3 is TGTGCCAGCCAGAGACTAGCGGGAGTAGAGAAGGAGTACTTC. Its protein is CASQRLAGVEKEYF.

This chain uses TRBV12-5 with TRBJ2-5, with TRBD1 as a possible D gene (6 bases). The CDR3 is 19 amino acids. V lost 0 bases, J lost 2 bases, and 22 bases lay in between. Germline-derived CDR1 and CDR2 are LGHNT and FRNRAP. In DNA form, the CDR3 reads TGTGCTAGTGGTTTGGTTACGCAGATACCACCAGGGGTACAAGAGACCCAGTACTTC. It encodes CASGLVTQIPPGVQETQYF.

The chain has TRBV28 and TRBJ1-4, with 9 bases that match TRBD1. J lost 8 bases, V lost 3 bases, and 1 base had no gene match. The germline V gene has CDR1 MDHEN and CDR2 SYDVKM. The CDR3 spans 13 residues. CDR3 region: CASSLGTGEKLFF. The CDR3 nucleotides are TGTGCCAGCAGTTTGGGGACAGGGGAAAAACTGTTTTTT. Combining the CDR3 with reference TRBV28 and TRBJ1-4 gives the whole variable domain DVKVTQSSRYLVKRTGEKVFLECVQDMDHENMFWYRQDPGLGLRLIYFSYDVKMKEKGDIPEGYSVSREKKERFSLILESASTNQTSMYLCASSLGTGEKLFFGSGTQLSVL.

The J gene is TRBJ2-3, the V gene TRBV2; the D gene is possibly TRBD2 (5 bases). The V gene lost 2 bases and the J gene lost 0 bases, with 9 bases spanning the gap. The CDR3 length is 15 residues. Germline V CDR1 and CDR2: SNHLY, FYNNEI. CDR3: CASSERRTSTDTQYF. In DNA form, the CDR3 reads TGTGCCAGCAGTGAACGGCGGACTAGCACAGATACGCAGTATTTT.

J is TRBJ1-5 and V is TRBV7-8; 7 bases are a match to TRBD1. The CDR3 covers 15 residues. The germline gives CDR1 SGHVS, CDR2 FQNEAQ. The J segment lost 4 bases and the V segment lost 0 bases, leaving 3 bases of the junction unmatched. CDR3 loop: CASSLALTGNQPQHF. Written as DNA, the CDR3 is TGTGCCAGCAGCTTAGCGTTGACAGGGAATCAGCCCCAGCATTTT.

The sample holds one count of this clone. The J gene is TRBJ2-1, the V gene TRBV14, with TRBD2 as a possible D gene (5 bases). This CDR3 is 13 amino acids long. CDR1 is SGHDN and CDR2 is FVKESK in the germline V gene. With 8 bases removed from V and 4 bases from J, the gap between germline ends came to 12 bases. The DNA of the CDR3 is TGTGCCAGCGGAGGCTCCCCTTACAATGAGCAGTTCTTC. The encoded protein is CASGGSPYNEQFF.

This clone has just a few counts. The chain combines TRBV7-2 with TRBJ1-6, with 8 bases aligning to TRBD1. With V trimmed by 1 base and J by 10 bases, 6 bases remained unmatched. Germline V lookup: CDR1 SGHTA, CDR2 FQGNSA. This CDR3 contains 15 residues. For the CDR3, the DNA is TGTGCCAGCAGCTTAGTGCTGGACAGGGTCTCACCCCTCCACTTT. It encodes CASSLVLDRVSPLHF.

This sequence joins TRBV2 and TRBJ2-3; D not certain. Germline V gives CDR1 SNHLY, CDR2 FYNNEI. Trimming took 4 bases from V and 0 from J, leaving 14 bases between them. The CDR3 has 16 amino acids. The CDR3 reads CASSAQVIPSTDTQYF. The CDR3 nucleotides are TGTGCCAGCAGTGCCCAGGTGATCCCTAGCACAGATACGCAGTATTTT.

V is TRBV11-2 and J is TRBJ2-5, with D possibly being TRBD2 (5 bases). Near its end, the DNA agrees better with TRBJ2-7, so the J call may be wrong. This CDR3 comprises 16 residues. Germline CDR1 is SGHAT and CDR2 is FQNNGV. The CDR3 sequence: CASSLGRGLPENEQYF. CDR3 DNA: TGTGCCAGCAGCTTAGGCCGGGGTCTACCCGAGAACGAGCAGTACTTC.

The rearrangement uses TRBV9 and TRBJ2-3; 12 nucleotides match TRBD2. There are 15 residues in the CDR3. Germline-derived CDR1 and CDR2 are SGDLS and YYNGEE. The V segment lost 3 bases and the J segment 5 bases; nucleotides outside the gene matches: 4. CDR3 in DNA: TGTGCCAGCAGCGGGACTAGCGGGATGAGAGATACGCAGTATTTT. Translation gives CASSGTSGMRDTQYF.

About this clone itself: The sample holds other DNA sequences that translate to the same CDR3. Here the CDR3 DNA reads TGCGCCAGCAGCTTGGACAGCCTGAACACTGAAGCTTTCTTT. This codes for CASSLDSLNTEAFF. The V and J genes are TRBV5-1 and TRBJ1-1; D is unresolved. Germline loops: CDR1 SGHRS, CDR2 YFSETQ. V gave up 0 bases and J gave up 0 bases, with 6 bases separating them. CDR3 length: 14 residues.

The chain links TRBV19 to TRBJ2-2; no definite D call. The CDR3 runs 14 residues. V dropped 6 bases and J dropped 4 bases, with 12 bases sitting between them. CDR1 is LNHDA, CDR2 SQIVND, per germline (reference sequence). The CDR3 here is CASSITALTGELFF. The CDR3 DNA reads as TGTGCCAGTAGCATAACAGCTCTCACCGGGGAGCTGTTTTTT.

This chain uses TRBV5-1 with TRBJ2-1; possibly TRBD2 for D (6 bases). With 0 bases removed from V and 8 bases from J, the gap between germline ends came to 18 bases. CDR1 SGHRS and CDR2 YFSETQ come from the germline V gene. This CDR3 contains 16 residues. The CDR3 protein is CASSLGRGGGVYEQFF. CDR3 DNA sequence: TGCGCCAGCAGCTTGGGTCGGGGAGGCGGTGTCTATGAGCAGTTCTTC.

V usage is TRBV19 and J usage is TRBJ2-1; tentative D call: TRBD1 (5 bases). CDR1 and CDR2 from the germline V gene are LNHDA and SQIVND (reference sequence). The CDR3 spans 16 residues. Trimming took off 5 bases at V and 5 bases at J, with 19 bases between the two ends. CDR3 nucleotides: TGTGCCAGTAGTTCCCAGGGCGGACCTCCTAACAATGAGCAGTTCTTC. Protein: CASSSQGGPPNNEQFF.

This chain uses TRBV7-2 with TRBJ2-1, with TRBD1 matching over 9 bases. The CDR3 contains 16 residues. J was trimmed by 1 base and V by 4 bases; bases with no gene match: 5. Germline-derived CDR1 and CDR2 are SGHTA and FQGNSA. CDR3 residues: CASSSQGTGSYNEQFF. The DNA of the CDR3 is TGTGCCAGCAGCTCTCAGGGGACAGGGTCCTACAATGAGCAGTTCTTC.

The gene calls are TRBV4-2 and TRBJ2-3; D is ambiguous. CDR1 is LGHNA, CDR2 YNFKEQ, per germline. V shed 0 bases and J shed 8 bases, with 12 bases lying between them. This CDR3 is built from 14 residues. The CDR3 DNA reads TGTGCCAGCAGCCAAGACCCCCGGCCGGGTACGCAGTATTTT. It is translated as CASSQDPRPGTQYF.

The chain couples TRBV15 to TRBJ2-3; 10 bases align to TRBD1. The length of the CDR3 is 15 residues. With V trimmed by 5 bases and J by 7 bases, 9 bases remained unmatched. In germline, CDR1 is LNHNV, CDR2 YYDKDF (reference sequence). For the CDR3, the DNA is TGTGCCACCAGCTTACGGGACAGGGGTGCCCATACGCAGTATTTT. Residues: CATSLRDRGAHTQYF.

The chain's CDR3 is CASSRQPLAGVTGELFF. The CDR3, as DNA: TGTGCCAGTAGCCGGCAGCCTCTAGCGGGAGTCACCGGGGAGCTGTTTTTT. The chain employs TRBV19 and TRBJ2-2; 10 nucleotides line up with TRBD2. The V segment lost 6 bases and the J segment 4 bases; nucleotides outside the gene matches: 11. Germline V lookup: CDR1 LNHDA, CDR2 SQIVND (reference sequence). The CDR3 is 17 amino acids.

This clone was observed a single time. The CDR3 spells CASSQHYEQYF. The CDR3 nucleotides read TGTGCCAGCTCACAACACTACGAGCAGTACTTC. The chain couples TRBV18 to TRBJ2-7; D gene unclear. V gave up 4 bases and J gave up 3 bases, with 4 bases separating them. Germline V gene sequence: CDR1 KGHSH, CDR2 LQKENI. This CDR3 contains 11 residues. The full variable domain, with the rest looked up from reference TRBV18 and TRBJ2-7, is NAGVMQNPRHLVRRRGQEARLRCSPMKGHSHVYWYRQLPEEGLKFMVYLQKENIIDESGMPKERFSAEFPKEGPSILRIQQVVRGDSAAYFCASSQHYEQYFGPGTRLTVT.

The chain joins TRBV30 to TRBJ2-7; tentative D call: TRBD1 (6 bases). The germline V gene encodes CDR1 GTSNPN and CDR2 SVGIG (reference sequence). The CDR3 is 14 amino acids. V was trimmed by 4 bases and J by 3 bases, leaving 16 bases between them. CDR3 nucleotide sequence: TGTGCCTGGACAAGGGGGATATCGCGCTACGAGCAGTACTTC. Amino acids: CAWTRGISRYEQYF.

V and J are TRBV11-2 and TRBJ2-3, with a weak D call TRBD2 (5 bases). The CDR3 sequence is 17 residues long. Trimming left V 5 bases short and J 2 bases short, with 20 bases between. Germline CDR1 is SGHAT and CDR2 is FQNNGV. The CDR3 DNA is TGTGCCAGCAGCCCAAGCCCGGGATTCCTAAACACAGATACGCAGTATTTT. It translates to CASSPSPGFLNTDTQYF.

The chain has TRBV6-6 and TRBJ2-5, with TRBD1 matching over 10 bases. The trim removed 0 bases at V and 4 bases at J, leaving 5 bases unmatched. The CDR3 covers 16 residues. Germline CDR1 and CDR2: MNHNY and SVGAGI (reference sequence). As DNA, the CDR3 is TGTGCCAGCAGTTACTCCTCGACAGGGGGCGCAGAGACCCAGTACTTC. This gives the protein CASSYSSTGGAETQYF.

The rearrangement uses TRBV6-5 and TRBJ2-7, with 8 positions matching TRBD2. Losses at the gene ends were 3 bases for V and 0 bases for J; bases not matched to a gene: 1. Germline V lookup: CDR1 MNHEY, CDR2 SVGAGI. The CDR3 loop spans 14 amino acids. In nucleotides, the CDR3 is TGTGCCAGCAGTTATCTAGCGGGCTCCTACGAGCAGTACTTC. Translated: CASSYLAGSYEQYF.

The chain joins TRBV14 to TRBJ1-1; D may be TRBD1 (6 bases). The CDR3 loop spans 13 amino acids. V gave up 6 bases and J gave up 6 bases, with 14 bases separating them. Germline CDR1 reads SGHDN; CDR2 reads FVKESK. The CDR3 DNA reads TGTGCCAGCAGTCGGACTCAGGGGTCTGAAGCTTTCTTT. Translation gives CASSRTQGSEAFF. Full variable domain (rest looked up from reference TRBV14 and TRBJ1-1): EAGVTQFPSHSVIEKGQTVTLRCDPISGHDNLYWYRRVMGKEIKFLLHFVKESKQDESGMPNNRFLAERTGGTYSTLKVQPAELEDSGVYFCASSRTQGSEAFFGQGTRLTVV.